The clone carrying this T cell receptor beta chain was seen only a few times. The antigen is undetermined. This sample is drawn from a study of T-cell reconstitution after alpha-beta-depleted transplantation in children. Regarding the study as a whole: Diversity of TCRbeta at day 60 was high in some patients, arising from surviving recipient T cells and thymic progenitors. Expanded graft clones, several hundred of them, were reportedly the source of alpha-beta T cells about two months after transplant. Most T-cell counts and diversity one year after the transplant came from T cells that were newly produced.

The CDR3 is 15 amino acids. V lost 5 bases and J 3 bases, leaving 19 bases between the germline ends. Germline V gene data show CDR1 as DFQATT and CDR2 as SNEGSKA (reference sequence). Unique molecular identifiers were used in preparing the TCRbeta library. TCRdb recomputed calls from the PCR reads with MiXCR, one row per CDR3 protein. The table includes 700,000 to 950,000 distinct CDR3 sequences, less than 20% detected once. This clonotype originated in a male patient aged 10 to 17 who had a stem cell transplant for acute lymphoblastic leukemia, so the T cells may come from the graft donor. The V and J genes are TRBV20-1 and TRBJ2-5; possibly TRBD2 for D (5 bases). Sequences were derived from PBMCs, mostly from graft donor cells, sampled 360 days after TCRalphabeta/CD19-depleted stem cell transplant. The chain's CDR3 is CSAHAGGGWEETQYF. CDR3 DNA sequence: TGCAGTGCTCACGCCGGTGGAGGTTGGGAAGAGACCCAGTACTTC.